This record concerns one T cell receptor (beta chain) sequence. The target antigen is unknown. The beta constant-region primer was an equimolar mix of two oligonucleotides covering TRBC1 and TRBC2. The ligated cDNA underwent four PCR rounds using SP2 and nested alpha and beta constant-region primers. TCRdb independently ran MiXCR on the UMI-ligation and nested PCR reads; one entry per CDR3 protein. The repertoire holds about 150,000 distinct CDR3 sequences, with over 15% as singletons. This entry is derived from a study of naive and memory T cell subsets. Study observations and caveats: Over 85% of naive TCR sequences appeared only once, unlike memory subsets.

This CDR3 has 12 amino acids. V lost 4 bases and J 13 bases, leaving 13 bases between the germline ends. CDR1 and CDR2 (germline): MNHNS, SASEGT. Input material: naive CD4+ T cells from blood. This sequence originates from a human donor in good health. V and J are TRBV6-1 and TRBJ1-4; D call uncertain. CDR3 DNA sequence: TGTGCCAGCAGTGTAACAGATGAGCGACTGTTTTTT. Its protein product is CASSVTDERLFF.